This T cell receptor (beta chain) stems from a study of shared clonotypes between healthy human individuals. As for this clone: The target antigen is unknown.

CD45RA+ naive and CD45RA-negative memory subsets were separated from CD4+ cells. A deep-level run was used for the assay. Profiled with immunoSEQ multiplex PCR; TCRdb holds only in-frame clones, not every one. The sample lists 2 million to 2.5 million clones, approximately 93% occurring once. Study observations and caveats: It was the non-shared clonotypes that had lower generation probabilities than clonotypes shared by all four donors.

This sequence originates from a man between 18 and 35 years old in good health. Some clones in this sample may be carry-over from other donors' samples. Sequenced: naive CD4+ T cells from PBMCs. Stated subset: CD45RA+ positively selected.

The CDR3 protein is CASSLRRGEQYF. CDR3 nucleotide sequence: TGTGCCAGCAGCTTAAGGCGGGGGGAGCAGTACTTC. The J gene is TRBJ2-7, the V gene TRBV13; TRBD2 aligns across 7 bases. V shed 2 bases and J 7 bases; nucleotides not matched to a gene: 2. This CDR3 has 12 residues. Germline-derived CDR1 and CDR2 are PRHDT and FYEKMQ (reference sequence).